This entry lists 11 T cell receptor beta chains sequenced from one sample in a study of blood T cell repertoires in COVID-19. This table comes from immunoSEQ multiplex PCR, and its TCRdb copy is limited to in-frame clones, with some not included. The sample has under 80,000 clones; more than 70% are singletons. Sequenced: peripheral blood. Receptors originate from a man in his 60s with acute or convalescent COVID-19.

This clone appeared a single time. This chain uses TRBV4-1 with TRBJ1-3; no firm D call. Germline CDR1 MGHRA, CDR2 YSYEKL. The V end lost 0 bases, the J end lost 1 base, and 10 bases lay between the germline ends. The CDR3 totals 16 residues. CDR3 sequence reads: CASSQDGVGSGNTIYF. The CDR3 coding sequence is TGCGCCAGCAGCCAAGATGGAGTTGGATCTGGAAACACCATATATTTT.

In its sample, this clone was seen once. V and J are TRBV19 and TRBJ2-7, with 10 bases matching TRBD2. The CDR3 sequence is 15 residues long. Germline CDR1 is LNHDA and CDR2 is SQIVND (reference sequence). V was clipped by 3 bases and J by 5 bases; unmatched bases: 7. The CDR3 is CASSIRGTSVNEQYF. For the CDR3, the DNA is TGTGCCAGTAGTATCAGAGGGACTAGCGTCAACGAGCAGTACTTC.

The V call is TRBV5-5, the J call TRBJ2-5; maybe TRBD1 (6 bases). The CDR3 extends over 17 amino acids. Trimming stripped 0 bases from V and 1 base from J, with 16 bases between. CDR1 is SGHKS, CDR2 YYEKEE, per germline (reference sequence). The CDR3 is CASSLDLVGAFQETQYF. For the CDR3, the DNA is TGTGCCAGCAGCTTGGACCTTGTGGGGGCCTTCCAAGAGACCCAGTACTTC.

This rearrangement joins TRBV19 to TRBJ2-1; the match to TRBD1 covers 10 bases. There are 15 residues in the CDR3. V lost 6 bases to trimming and J lost 1 base; unmatched junction nucleotides: 3. CDR1 and CDR2 (germline): LNHDA, SQIVND (reference sequence). This CDR3 is CASSGQGESYNEQFF. The CDR3 DNA reads TGTGCCAGTAGCGGACAGGGGGAATCCTACAATGAGCAGTTCTTC.

This clone appeared once. The chain couples TRBV3-1 (or the pseudogene TRBV3-2) to TRBJ1-6; D perhaps matches TRBD1 (6 bases). The CDR3 spans 15 residues. The germline V gene encodes CDR1 LGHDT and CDR2 YNNKEL (reference sequence). The V gene lost 1 base and the J gene lost 7 bases, with 11 bases spanning the gap. The CDR3 sequence is CASSQGAGVNSPLHF. The CDR3 DNA is TGTGCCAGCAGCCAAGGGGCAGGGGTGAATTCACCCCTCCACTTT.

Details on this clone: One junction end disagrees with the germline gene, perhaps due to a read error. V usage is TRBV12-3 or TRBV12-4 and J usage is TRBJ1-2, with D tentatively TRBD1 (5 bases). The CDR3 consists of 12 residues. This CDR3 reads CASSLGQDRRDF. CDR3 nucleotide sequence: TGTGCCAGCAGTTTGGGGCAGGACCGGCGGGACTTC.

CDR3 amino acids: CAISGPTGELFF. The CDR3 DNA is TGTGCCATCAGTGGGCCCACCGGGGAGCTGTTTTTT. The J gene is TRBJ2-2, the V gene TRBV10-3; D unresolved. V was cut by 4 bases and J by 4 bases, with 4 bases left in between. CDR1 is ENHRY and CDR2 is SYGVKD in the germline V gene. The CDR3 consists of 12 residues.

This clone was recorded only once. The J gene is TRBJ2-3, the V gene TRBV29-1; TRBD1 might be the D (5 bases). V was shortened by 1 base and J by 1 base, with 12 bases between the two germline ends. Germline CDR1 and CDR2: SQVTM and ANQGSEA. The CDR3 totals 15 residues. The CDR3, as DNA: TGCAGCGTTGAAGTCTCAGGGCTGGGCACAGATACGCAGTATTTT. Translating it yields CSVEVSGLGTDTQYF.

The rearrangement links TRBV5-1 to TRBJ1-1, with D hard to call. The CDR3 consists of 14 residues. The germline V gene encodes CDR1 SGHRS and CDR2 YFSETQ. V was clipped by 0 bases and J by 4 bases, with 10 bases between them. In nucleotides, the CDR3 is TGCGCCAGCAGCTTGGGAGGGTTGGTCACTGAAGCTTTCTTT. Amino acids: CASSLGGLVTEAFF. The complete variable domain, with remaining parts taken from reference TRBV5-1 and TRBJ1-1, reads KAGVTQTPRYLIKTRGQQVTLSCSPISGHRSVSWYQQTPGQGLQFLFEYFSETQRNKGNFPGRFSGRQFSNSRSEMNVSTLELGDSALYLCASSLGGLVTEAFFGQGTRLTVV.

The chain uses TRBV4-3 and TRBJ1-5; D possibly corresponds to TRBD1 (5 bases). Germline CDR1 reads LGHNA; CDR2 reads YSLEER. CDR3 length equals 15 residues. Trimming cost V 3 bases and J 7 bases, with 16 bases left between them. The CDR3 loop is CASSQERGGWQPQHF. CDR3 bases: TGCGCCAGCAGCCAGGAAAGGGGAGGTTGGCAGCCCCAGCATTTT.

V is TRBV19 and J is TRBJ2-1; 14 positions agree with TRBD2. The CDR3 is 16 amino acids. Germline loops: CDR1 LNHDA, CDR2 SQIVND (reference sequence). V lost 5 bases to trimming and J lost 9 bases; unmatched junction nucleotides: 9. The CDR3 DNA follows: TGTGCCAGTAGTGGTGGGACTAGCGGGGGTAGTGGTGAGCAGTTCTTC. Residues: CASSGGTSGGSGEQFF.